The next 26 T cell receptor beta chains were all read from a single sample in a study of shared clonotypes between healthy human individuals. Here immunoSEQ multiplex PCR was the method, and the copy in TCRdb shows in-frame clones only, minus some. Here the sample spans around 2,000,000 clones, more than 85% being singletons. Naive-designated CD8 cells lacked CD45RO, were positively enriched for CCR7, and omitted terminally differentiated effector memory CD45RA+ cells. The sequencing sample was made of naive CD8+ T cells from PBMCs. Receptors originate from a man aged 18 to 29 in good health. Some clones in this sample may be carry-over from other donors' samples.

The gene calls are TRBV7-9 and TRBJ2-2; D not certain. Germline CDR1 reads SEHNR; CDR2 reads FQNEAQ (reference sequence). Deletions cut 4 bases from V and 2 bases from J, with 11 bases between. CDR3 size: 15 residues. CDR3 bases: TGTGCCAGCAGCTCTACCATATTCAACACCGGGGAGCTGTTTTTT. Amino acids: CASSSTIFNTGELFF. The variable domain in full, with the rest retrieved from reference TRBV7-9 and TRBJ2-2, is DTGVSQNPRHKITKRGQNVTFRCDPISEHNRLYWYRQTLGQGPEFLTYFQNEAQLEKSRLLSDRFSAERPKGSFSTLEIQRTEQGDSAMYLCASSSTIFNTGELFFGEGSRLTVL.

The chain is built from TRBV7-3 and TRBJ2-1, with no clear D. From germline, CDR1 is SGHTA and CDR2 FQGTGA. The CDR3 length is 15 residues. V was cut by 1 base and J by 5 bases, with 12 bases left in between. CDR3 residues: CASSLILVRDNEQFF. CDR3 nucleotide sequence: TGTGCCAGCAGCTTAATTCTAGTCCGTGACAATGAGCAGTTCTTC.

This clone has a single count. The CDR3 DNA sequence: TGTGCCTGGAGTGCCCCTTTAGCGGGAACCTACAATGAGCAGTTCTTC. Its translation is CAWSAPLAGTYNEQFF. The rearrangement links TRBV30 to TRBJ2-1; TRBD2 agrees at 8 bases. CDR3 length: 16 residues. CDR1 is GTSNPN and CDR2 is SVGIG in the germline V gene (reference sequence). The V and J ends lost 1 base and 2 bases, in that order; junction bases with no gene match: 7. The full variable domain, its missing parts supplied by reference TRBV30 and TRBJ2-1, is SQTIHQWPATLVQPVGSPLSLECTVEGTSNPNLYWYRQAAGRGLQLLFYSVGIGQISSEVPQNLSASRPQDRQFILSSKKLLLSDSGFYLCAWSAPLAGTYNEQFFGPGTRLTVL.

V usage is TRBV27 and J usage is TRBJ1-2; D unresolved. V lost 6 bases, J lost 2 bases, and 10 bases lay in between. This CDR3 spans 13 amino acids. The germline gives CDR1 MNHEY, CDR2 SMNVEV (reference sequence). CDR3 sequence reads: CASREDGNYGYTF. The CDR3 nucleotides read TGTGCCAGCAGGGAGGACGGGAACTATGGCTACACCTTC.

This chain joins TRBV27 and TRBJ2-2; D possibly corresponds to TRBD1 (6 bases). The length of the CDR3 is 15 residues. The germline gives CDR1 MNHEY, CDR2 SMNVEV (reference sequence). V lost 2 bases and J 8 bases, leaving 15 bases between the germline ends. The CDR3 region is CASSLHPTGSGELFF. The CDR3, as DNA: TGTGCCAGCAGTTTACATCCTACAGGGAGTGGGGAGCTGTTTTTT.

This clone appeared once. The chain uses TRBV2 and TRBJ2-1, with TRBD2 matching 10 bases. The CDR3 sequence is 13 residues long. Germline V gene lookup returns CDR1 SNHLY and CDR2 FYNNEI. Trimming removed 6 bases from V and 7 bases from J; junction bases left unmatched: 3. The CDR3, as DNA: TGTGCCAGCAGGGTTAGCGGGGGGAATGAGCAGTTCTTC. Amino acids: CASRVSGGNEQFF.

As concerns this clone: Other DNA sequences in the same sample also yield this CDR3. The CDR3 sequence is CASSQGTGGNQPQHF. In nucleotides, the CDR3 is TGCGCCAGCAGCCAGGGGACAGGGGGCAATCAGCCCCAGCATTTT. The chain has TRBV4-1 and TRBJ1-5, with TRBD1 matching over 10 bases. This CDR3 region has 15 residues. Germline V gene lookup returns CDR1 MGHRA and CDR2 YSYEKL. The junction had 1 base not matched to a gene; V was cut back by 3 bases and J by 2 bases.

This chain uses TRBV30 with TRBJ2-1; tentative D call: TRBD1 (6 bases). From germline, CDR1 is GTSNPN and CDR2 SVGIG (reference sequence). The V and J ends lost 5 bases and 4 bases respectively, with 21 bases between them. This CDR3 contains 16 residues. CDR3: CAWSRGAVGVYNEQFF. The CDR3 nucleotides are TGTGCCTGGTCCAGGGGAGCGGTAGGGGTTTACAATGAGCAGTTCTTC.

The chain links TRBV11-2 to TRBJ2-7, with D possibly being TRBD1 (8 bases). Germline CDR1 is SGHAT and CDR2 is FQNNGV. Trimming took 2 bases from V and 4 from J, leaving 18 bases between them. The CDR3 length is 16 residues. For the CDR3, the DNA is TGTGCCAGCAGCTTACAGGGGGCTCAGCGGGGATACGAGCAGTACTTC. The encoded protein is CASSLQGAQRGYEQYF.

This clone was detected many times. The chain recombines TRBV19 with TRBJ1-2; the match to TRBD1 covers 8 bases. This CDR3 has 19 amino acids. V gave up 2 bases and J gave up 0 bases; unmatched junction bases: 14. Germline CDR1 reads LNHDA; CDR2 reads SQIVND (reference sequence). The CDR3 nucleotides are TGTGCCAGTAGTATATCGTGGGACAGGAGGCCCTACTCTAACTATGGCTACACCTTC. As protein: CASSISWDRRPYSNYGYTF.

The chain uses TRBV7-3 and TRBJ2-2; D is unresolved. V dropped 3 bases and J dropped 4 bases, with 9 bases sitting between them. The length of the CDR3 is 14 residues. Germline V gene sequence: CDR1 SGHTA, CDR2 FQGTGA. Written as DNA, the CDR3 is TGTGCCAGCAGCTTCGTCGGCCCCACCGGGGAGCTGTTTTTT. Protein sequence: CASSFVGPTGELFF.

The rearrangement joins TRBV5-4 to TRBJ2-1; possible D gene TRBD2, 6 bases. Trimming removed 6 bases at V and 4 bases at J, with 14 bases between. This CDR3 has 14 residues. Germline loops: CDR1 SGHNT, CDR2 YYREEE (reference sequence). CDR3 nucleotide sequence: TGTGCCAGCATCGATATAGCGGATTACAATGAGCAGTTCTTC. Its translation: CASIDIADYNEQFF.

This chain joins TRBV28 and TRBJ1-2, with D tentatively TRBD1 (6 bases). CDR1 MDHEN and CDR2 SYDVKM come from the germline V gene. This CDR3 is 13 amino acids long. The germline V and J ends were trimmed by 6 bases and 3 bases, with 11 bases remaining between them. The CDR3 DNA reads TGTGCCAGCAGACAGGGAGGGGACTATGGCTACACCTTC. Translating gives CASRQGGDYGYTF.

The chain is built from TRBV11-2 and TRBJ1-1; 12 bases align to TRBD1. Germline CDR1 is SGHAT and CDR2 is FQNNGV. The CDR3 sequence is 18 residues long. Trimming cost V 0 bases and J 4 bases; bases outside gene matches: 9. The CDR3: CASSLDFRDRGPGTEAFF. DNA for the CDR3: TGTGCCAGCAGCTTAGATTTCCGGGACAGGGGGCCGGGCACTGAAGCTTTCTTT.

This chain joins TRBV9 and TRBJ1-1, with D perhaps TRBD1 (6 bases). The V end was cut by 0 bases, the J end by 0 bases, with 9 bases between. This CDR3 spans 15 amino acids. Per the germline V gene, CDR1 is SGDLS and CDR2 is YYNGEE. In DNA, the CDR3 is TGTGCCAGCAGCGTAGTCCCAGGGGTGAACACTGAAGCTTTCTTT. Protein sequence: CASSVVPGVNTEAFF.

The chain has TRBV4-3 and TRBJ2-7; possible D gene TRBD1, 6 bases. Germline lookup yields CDR1 LGHNA and CDR2 YSLEER. This CDR3 region has 16 residues. Trimming took 4 bases from V and 1 from J, leaving 17 bases between them. This chain's CDR3 is CASSPLQGVESYEQYF. The CDR3 DNA reads TGCGCCAGCAGCCCCTTACAGGGAGTTGAATCCTACGAGCAGTACTTC.

CDR3 region: CASSVWGRGDYGYTF. CDR3 nucleotide sequence: TGTGCCAGCAGCGTCTGGGGGCGCGGCGACTATGGCTACACCTTC. V is TRBV9 and J is TRBJ1-2; TRBD1 is a possible D gene (6 bases). CDR1 and CDR2 (germline): SGDLS, YYNGEE. The CDR3 contains 15 residues. V lost 2 bases and J 3 bases, leaving 14 bases between the germline ends.

The chain couples TRBV6-1 to TRBJ1-1; TRBD1 matches at 8 bases. Per the germline V gene, CDR1 is MNHNS and CDR2 is SASEGT. The ends lost 2 bases at V and 1 base at J; junction bases unmatched: 3. This CDR3 is 15 amino acids long. CDR3 coding DNA: TGTGCCAGCAGTGAATTTGGACAGGGGAACACTGAAGCTTTCTTT. Its translation is CASSEFGQGNTEAFF.

The table lists this clone with a count of one. The rearrangement uses TRBV9 and TRBJ2-1; TRBD1 matches at 9 bases. The CDR3 loop spans 15 amino acids. V trimming: 5 bases; J trimming: 4 bases; junction bases outside the gene matches: 7. Germline assignment: CDR1 SGDLS and CDR2 YYNGEE. CDR3 region: CASSPGTGIYNEQFF. As DNA, the CDR3 is TGTGCCAGCAGTCCCGGGACAGGGATATACAATGAGCAGTTCTTC.

This chain joins TRBV9 and TRBJ2-7; possibly TRBD2 for D (6 bases). With 0 bases removed from V and 7 bases from J, the gap between germline ends came to 11 bases. Germline V lookup: CDR1 SGDLS, CDR2 YYNGEE. The CDR3 has 13 amino acids. CDR3 bases: TGTGCCAGCAGCGTAGGGGTAGGGAGGGAGCAGTACTTC. It yields the protein CASSVGVGREQYF.

V is TRBV7-9 and J is TRBJ2-5; 7 bases fit TRBD1. The length of the CDR3 is 14 residues. The junction had 6 bases not matched to a gene; V was cut back by 5 bases and J by 3 bases. The germline gives CDR1 SEHNR, CDR2 FQNEAQ (reference sequence). CDR3 DNA: TGTGCCAGCAGCGGGCCCGACAGGGAAGAGACCCAGTACTTC. Protein product: CASSGPDREETQYF.

The count of this clone is one. The V and J genes are TRBV6-5 and TRBJ1-2; TRBD1 matches 10 bases. The trim removed 2 bases at V and 8 bases at J, leaving 8 bases unmatched. The germline gives CDR1 MNHEY, CDR2 SVGAGI. The CDR3 is made up of 15 amino acids. The CDR3 DNA sequence: TGTGCCAGCAGTTACGGGACAGGGGTGACTAACGGCTACACCTTC. It encodes CASSYGTGVTNGYTF.

The chain recombines TRBV7-9 with TRBJ2-3, with 9 bases lining up with TRBD2. The germline V gene encodes CDR1 SEHNR and CDR2 FQNEAQ (reference sequence). V shed 3 bases and J 0 bases; nucleotides not matched to a gene: 4. CDR3 length: 16 residues. This chain's CDR3 is CASSLGLAKSTDTQYF. CDR3 nucleotide sequence: TGTGCCAGCAGCTTGGGACTAGCAAAAAGCACAGATACGCAGTATTTT.

V usage is TRBV27 and J usage is TRBJ2-1, with 11 bases aligning to TRBD2. The CDR3 consists of 16 residues. V was clipped by 5 bases and J by 6 bases; unmatched bases: 9. From germline, CDR1 is MNHEY and CDR2 SMNVEV (reference sequence). CDR3 residues: CASSGGTSGYINEQFF. The CDR3 DNA sequence: TGTGCCAGCAGTGGGGGGACTAGCGGATATATCAATGAGCAGTTCTTC.

The chain carries TRBV4-1 and TRBJ2-2; 7 positions match TRBD1. CDR3 size: 18 residues. J lost 3 bases, V lost 2 bases, and 12 bases had no gene match. The germline gives CDR1 MGHRA, CDR2 YSYEKL. In DNA form, the CDR3 reads TGCGCCAGCAGCCAAAAAAGTCAGAGGGGGCGGTACACCGGGGAGCTGTTTTTT. Translated, it gives CASSQKSQRGRYTGELFF.

This chain uses TRBV4-2 with TRBJ1-1, with 8 bases that match TRBD1. The CDR3 is 18 residues long. Trimming removed 1 base from V and 3 bases from J; junction bases left unmatched: 13. CDR1 and CDR2 (germline): LGHNA, YNFKEQ. In DNA form, the CDR3 reads TGTGCCAGCAGCCAAGGTGGGCAGGGGGCTGAAAGAGACACTGAAGCTTTCTTT. Its protein is CASSQGGQGAERDTEAFF.